One sample yielded the 28 T cell receptor beta chains listed below, sequenced in a study of shared clonotypes between healthy human individuals (TCRdb year 2020). CD8 naive samples consisted of CD45RO-negative cells that were positively selected for CCR7, yielding a CD45RA+CCR7+ population without TemRA cells. The method behind the library was the immunoSEQ multiplex PCR assay. TCRdb retrieved this table from immuneACCESS and kept in-frame rearrangements only. Not all clones are present; in checked studies, unresolved V genes account for under half, and no reason is known for the remainder. Here the sample has nearly 2 million clones; about 95% occur a single time. 1% to 1.5% of the sample is taken by the ten largest. The sequenced material came from naive CD8+ T cells sorted from blood. Read against the paper, the sample's cell subset or site label means: CD45RA+CCR7+. The receptor set was obtained from a man aged 18 to 35 in good health.

This clone was seen a single time. The chain recombines TRBV4-3 with TRBJ1-4, with a possible D match to TRBD1 (6 bases). The CDR3 runs to 15 residues. CDR1 and CDR2 (germline): LGHNA, YSLEER. The V and J ends lost 4 bases and 1 base respectively, with 10 bases between them. CDR3 in amino acids: CASSRIQGTNEKLFF. The CDR3 bases are TGCGCCAGCAGCCGAATACAGGGAACTAATGAAAAACTGTTTTTT.

CDR3 sequence: CASSSEGDTQYF. The CDR3, as DNA: TGTGCCAGCAGCTCGGAGGGAGATACGCAGTATTTT. The V gene is TRBV5-4, the J gene TRBJ2-3; D may be TRBD2 (6 bases). CDR1 is SGHNT and CDR2 is YYREEE in the germline V gene (reference sequence). V was trimmed by 3 bases and J by 5 bases, leaving 7 bases between them. The CDR3 covers 12 residues.

This rearrangement joins TRBV7-8 to TRBJ2-3, with 10 bases identical to TRBD2. CDR1 is SGHVS and CDR2 is FQNEAQ in the germline V gene. This CDR3 spans 15 amino acids. The V gene end was trimmed by 5 bases and the J gene end by 0 bases; junction bases not matched to a gene: 2. The CDR3 loop reads CASSMGLASTDTQYF. DNA of the CDR3: TGTGCCAGCAGCATGGGACTAGCGAGCACAGATACGCAGTATTTT. The whole variable domain, filled in from reference TRBV7-8 and TRBJ2-3, reads GAGVSQSPRYKVAKRGQDVALRCDPISGHVSLFWYQQALGQGPEFLTYFQNEAQLDKSGLPSDRFFAERPEGSVSTLKIQRTQQEDSAVYLCASSMGLASTDTQYFGPGTRLTVL.

Of note for this clone: Other DNA sequences in this sample translate to the same CDR3. Here the CDR3 DNA reads TGTGCCAGCAGCTCACAGGGCTCCTACGAGCAGTACTTC. Protein product: CASSSQGSYEQYF. This chain joins TRBV5-4 and TRBJ2-7, with a tentative D call TRBD1 (6 bases). The CDR3 is 13 amino acids. Trimming pared 3 bases from V and 0 bases from J, leaving 7 bases between. The V gene's germline CDR1 is SGHNT and CDR2 YYREEE (reference sequence).

Of note for this clone: Other DNA sequences within the sample encode an identical CDR3. The genes are TRBV9 and TRBJ2-7; 8 positions match TRBD2. The CDR3 is 15 residues long. The J segment lost 4 bases and the V segment lost 0 bases, leaving 6 bases of the junction unmatched. Germline V lookup: CDR1 SGDLS, CDR2 YYNGEE. CDR3 sequence: CASSVGVSGAYEQYF. The CDR3 coding sequence is TGTGCCAGCAGCGTAGGAGTTAGCGGGGCTTACGAGCAGTACTTC.

V and J are TRBV29-1 and TRBJ1-2; possibly TRBD1 for D (6 bases). Per the germline V gene, CDR1 is SQVTM and CDR2 is ANQGSEA. The CDR3 has 13 residues. Trimming took 6 bases from V and 2 from J, leaving 13 bases between them. CDR3 residues: CSVVGAGNYGYTF. Written as DNA, the CDR3 is TGCAGCGTAGTGGGGGCGGGCAACTATGGCTACACCTTC. Supplemented by reference TRBV29-1 and TRBJ1-2, the full variable domain reads SAVISQKPSRDICQRGTSLTIQCQVDSQVTMMFWYRQQPGQSLTLIATANQGSEATYESGFVIDKFPISRPNLTFSTLTVSNMSPEDSSIYLCSVVGAGNYGYTFGSGTRLTVV.

This clone was seen a single time. The chain recombines TRBV7-9 with TRBJ1-2, with D maybe TRBD1 (5 bases). CDR1 SEHNR and CDR2 FQNEAQ come from the germline V gene (reference sequence). Trimming took 5 bases from V and 4 from J, leaving 11 bases between them. This CDR3 has 13 amino acids. Here the CDR3 reads CASSRGSGYGYTF. The CDR3 DNA reads TGTGCCAGCAGCAGGGGAAGTGGCTATGGCTACACCTTC.

The chain joins TRBV27 to TRBJ1-6; D ambiguous. The CDR3 has 15 amino acids. V lost 1 base and J lost 4, with 8 bases in between. The germline V gene encodes CDR1 MNHEY and CDR2 SMNVEV (reference sequence). CDR3 coding DNA: TGTGCCAGCAGTTTATGGTCTCCTTATAATTCACCCCTCCACTTT. It yields the protein CASSLWSPYNSPLHF.

V is TRBV19 and J is TRBJ2-7; D is undetermined. V was trimmed by 3 bases and J by 0 bases, leaving 9 bases between them. Germline V CDR1 and CDR2: LNHDA, SQIVND (reference sequence). This CDR3 has 14 amino acids. For the CDR3, the DNA is TGTGCCAGTAGTATGTATGAGAACTCCTACGAGCAGTACTTC. This sequence encodes CASSMYENSYEQYF.

The chain employs TRBV4-1 and TRBJ1-1; tentative D call: TRBD1 (5 bases). Germline CDR1 and CDR2: MGHRA and YSYEKL. This CDR3 has 16 residues. V was pared by 0 bases and J by 4 bases, with 15 bases between. DNA for the CDR3: TGCGCCAGCAGCCAAGATAGGGGTATGGGGGGCACTGAAGCTTTCTTT. Translating it yields CASSQDRGMGGTEAFF.

The rearrangement uses TRBV2 and TRBJ1-1; TRBD1 might be the D (5 bases). V was pared by 4 bases and J by 1 base, with 16 bases between. There are 16 residues in the CDR3. In germline, CDR1 is SNHLY, CDR2 FYNNEI. The CDR3 region is CASSATGPGGNTEAFF. DNA for the CDR3: TGTGCCAGCAGTGCCACGGGCCCCGGGGGGAACACTGAAGCTTTCTTT.

The J gene is TRBJ1-4, the V gene TRBV9; 7 positions agree with TRBD1. Germline V gives CDR1 SGDLS, CDR2 YYNGEE. The CDR3 has 13 amino acids. V shed 7 bases, J shed 5 bases, and the junction held 5 bases outside the gene matches. CDR3 in DNA: TGTGCCAGCGGGGACAGTCAAAATGAAAAACTGTTTTTT. Protein: CASGDSQNEKLFF.

The genes are TRBV9 and TRBJ1-2, with 9 bases lining up with TRBD1. Germline V gene lookup returns CDR1 SGDLS and CDR2 YYNGEE. After removal of 6 bases from V and 4 bases from J, the junction contained 7 bases not matched to a gene. This CDR3 spans 14 amino acids. In DNA form, the CDR3 reads TGTGCCAGCAACACCGGGACAGGGCCCTATGGCTACACCTTC. Translating it yields CASNTGTGPYGYTF.

The chain links TRBV19 to TRBJ2-2, with 7 bases aligning to TRBD2. V gave up 0 bases and J gave up 4 bases; unmatched junction bases: 8. Germline V gene data show CDR1 as LNHDA and CDR2 as SQIVND (reference sequence). This CDR3 is built from 17 residues. The CDR3 protein is CASSIEGEGLITGELFF. CDR3 DNA sequence: TGTGCCAGTAGTATAGAAGGGGAGGGCTTAATCACCGGGGAGCTGTTTTTT. Using reference TRBV19 and TRBJ2-2 for the parts outside the CDR3, the full variable domain is DGGITQSPKYLFRKEGQNVTLSCEQNLNHDAMYWYRQDPGQGLRLIYYSQIVNDFQKGDIAEGYSVSREKKESFPLTVTSAQKNPTAFYLCASSIEGEGLITGELFFGEGSRLTVL.

The chain has TRBV19 and TRBJ1-1; D is possibly TRBD1 (5 bases). V was shortened by 11 bases and J by 4 bases, with 14 bases between the two germline ends. The CDR3 totals 12 residues. CDR1 is LNHDA and CDR2 is SQIVND in the germline V gene (reference sequence). DNA for the CDR3: TGTGCCTCCAGCGAGGGGAGCACTGAAGCTTTCTTT. It translates to CASSEGSTEAFF.

The genes are TRBV7-9 and TRBJ2-7; TRBD1 agrees at 9 bases. Trimming at V came to 5 bases and at J to 4 bases, leaving 6 bases not matched to a gene. The CDR3 has 14 residues. The germline V gene has CDR1 SEHNR and CDR2 FQNEAQ (reference sequence). The CDR3 DNA follows: TGTGCCAGCAGCGTCGGGACAGGGATTTACGAGCAGTACTTC. It encodes CASSVGTGIYEQYF.

This clone was seen only once. CDR3 residues: CAWSLGVGLAGLRQFF. CDR3 in DNA: TGTGCCTGGAGTTTGGGGGTAGGACTAGCGGGGTTGCGGCAGTTCTTC. The chain has TRBV30 and TRBJ2-1; 12 nucleotides match TRBD2. After removal of 2 bases from V and 12 bases from J, the junction contained 14 bases not matched to a gene. CDR3 length equals 16 residues. Germline assignment: CDR1 GTSNPN and CDR2 SVGIG (reference sequence).

The V gene is TRBV5-4, the J gene TRBJ2-1, with 8 bases matching TRBD2. Trimming cost V 2 bases and J 3 bases; bases outside gene matches: 4. The length of the CDR3 is 15 residues. CDR1 and CDR2 from the germline V gene are SGHNT and YYREEE (reference sequence). CDR3 amino acids: CASSFSGSFYNEQFF. CDR3 nucleotide sequence: TGTGCCAGCAGCTTCAGCGGGAGCTTCTACAATGAGCAGTTCTTC.

In its sample, this clone was seen once. J is TRBJ2-7 and V is TRBV11-2, with TRBD2 as a possible D gene (6 bases). Germline V CDR1 and CDR2: SGHAT, FQNNGV. The CDR3 loop spans 11 amino acids. The V gene lost 6 bases and the J gene lost 5 bases, with 8 bases spanning the gap. DNA of the CDR3: TGTGCCAGCAGGGGGGGTGACGAGCAGTACTTC. Protein sequence: CASRGGDEQYF.

The CDR3 nucleotides read TGTGCCAGCAGCGTAGCATCGGGAGGGTTCTACAATGAGCAGTTCTTC. Its translation: CASSVASGGFYNEQFF. This sequence joins TRBV9 and TRBJ2-1; 8 bases agree with TRBD2. Germline CDR1 is SGDLS and CDR2 is YYNGEE. Trimming took 0 bases from V and 3 from J; bases not matched to a gene: 5. The CDR3 contains 16 residues. Using reference TRBV9 and TRBJ2-1 for the parts outside the CDR3, the full variable domain is DSGVTQTPKHLITATGQRVTLRCSPRSGDLSVYWYQQSLDQGLQFLIQYYNGEERAKGNILERFSAQQFPDLHSELNLSSLELGDSALYFCASSVASGGFYNEQFFGPGTRLTVL.

The chain joins TRBV7-2 to TRBJ2-4; D is unresolved. The V gene lost 1 base and the J gene lost 6 bases, with 13 bases spanning the gap. The CDR3 sequence is 15 residues long. CDR1 is SGHTA, CDR2 FQGNSA, per germline. The CDR3 DNA follows: TGTGCCAGCAGCTTAGAAGGTGGGTCGGGAAACATTCAGTACTTC. Its translation: CASSLEGGSGNIQYF. Supplemented by reference TRBV7-2 and TRBJ2-4, the full variable domain reads GAGVSQSPSNKVTEKGKDVELRCDPISGHTALYWYRQSLGQGLEFLIYFQGNSAPDKSGLPSDRFSAERTGGSVSTLTIQRTQQEDSAVYLCASSLEGGSGNIQYFGAGTRLSVL.

Worth noting for this clone: Other DNA sequences of this sample code for an identical CDR3. The V and J genes are TRBV2 and TRBJ2-1; D remains unclear. CDR3 length equals 11 residues. Germline V gene data show CDR1 as SNHLY and CDR2 as FYNNEI. V dropped 3 bases and J dropped 6 bases, with 3 bases sitting between them. The CDR3 is CASSEVNEQFF. The DNA of the CDR3 is TGTGCCAGCAGTGAGGTCAATGAGCAGTTCTTC.

This clone came up once. V gene TRBV20-1 combines with J gene TRBJ2-5; the match to TRBD2 covers 9 bases. This CDR3 contains 11 residues. The germline V gene encodes CDR1 DFQATT and CDR2 SNEGSKA (reference sequence). J lost 5 bases, V lost 5 bases, and 0 bases had no gene match. Here the CDR3 DNA reads TGCAGTGCTCTAGCGGGGGAGACCCAGTACTTC. Its protein product is CSALAGETQYF.

The chain recombines TRBV2 with TRBJ2-7; TRBD2 matches at 11 bases. V dropped 6 bases and J dropped 2; count of bases not matched to a gene: 3. The CDR3 extends over 14 amino acids. Germline V CDR1 and CDR2: SNHLY, FYNNEI. CDR3 coding DNA: TGTGCCAGCAGGCTAGCGGGAGGTCCCTACGAGCAGTACTTC. Translation: CASRLAGGPYEQYF.

V is TRBV6-1 and J is TRBJ2-7; 9 bases map to TRBD2. V trimming: 3 bases; J trimming: 2 bases; junction bases outside the gene matches: 5. There are 15 residues in the CDR3. Per germline, CDR1 MNHNS and CDR2 SASEGT. For the CDR3, the DNA is TGTGCCAGCAGTGATCCCAGCGGGGGGACCTACGAGCAGTACTTC. It codes for CASSDPSGGTYEQYF.

The chain links TRBV11-2 to TRBJ1-4; D is possibly TRBD1 (6 bases). This CDR3 contains 15 residues. V was shortened by 4 bases and J by 4 bases, with 13 bases between the two germline ends. CDR1 is SGHAT and CDR2 is FQNNGV in the germline V gene. The CDR3 coding sequence is TGTGCCAGCAGCTGGCTGTCGGACAGTAATGAAAAACTGTTTTTT. As protein: CASSWLSDSNEKLFF.

V is TRBV11-2 and J is TRBJ2-2; 9 nucleotides align to TRBD2. This CDR3 has 15 amino acids. V shed 5 bases, J shed 4 bases, and the junction held 5 bases outside the gene matches. Germline loops: CDR1 SGHAT, CDR2 FQNNGV. The CDR3 reads CASSGGTSLTGELFF. The CDR3 DNA sequence: TGTGCCAGCAGCGGCGGGACTAGCCTCACCGGGGAGCTGTTTTTT.

The genes are TRBV7-7 and TRBJ2-1; TRBD2 might be the D (5 bases). The germline V gene has CDR1 SSHAT and CDR2 FNYEAQ (reference sequence). This CDR3 is 13 amino acids long. CDR3 sequence reads: CASAFNSYNEQFF. CDR3 DNA: TGTGCTAGCGCGTTTAACTCCTACAATGAGCAGTTCTTC.